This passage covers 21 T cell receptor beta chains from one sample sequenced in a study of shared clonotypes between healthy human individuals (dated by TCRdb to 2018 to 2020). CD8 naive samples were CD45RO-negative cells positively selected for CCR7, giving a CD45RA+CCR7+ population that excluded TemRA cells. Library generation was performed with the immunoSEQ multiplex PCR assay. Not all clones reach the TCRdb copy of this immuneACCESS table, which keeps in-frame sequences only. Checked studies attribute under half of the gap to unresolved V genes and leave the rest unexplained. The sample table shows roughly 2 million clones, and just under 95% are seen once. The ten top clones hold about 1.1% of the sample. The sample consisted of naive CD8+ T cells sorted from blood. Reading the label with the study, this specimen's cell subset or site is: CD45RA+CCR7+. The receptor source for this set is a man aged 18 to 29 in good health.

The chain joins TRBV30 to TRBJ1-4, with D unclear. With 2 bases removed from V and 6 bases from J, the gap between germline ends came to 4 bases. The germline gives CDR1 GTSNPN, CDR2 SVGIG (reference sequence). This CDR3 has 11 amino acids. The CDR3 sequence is CAWSSDEKLFF. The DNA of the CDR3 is TGTGCCTGGAGTTCGGATGAAAAACTGTTTTTT.

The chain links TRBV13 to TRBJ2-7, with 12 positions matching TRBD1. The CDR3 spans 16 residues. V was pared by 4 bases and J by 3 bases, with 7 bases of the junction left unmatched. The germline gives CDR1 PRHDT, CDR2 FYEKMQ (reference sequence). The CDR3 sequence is CASSSRGTGGRYEQYF. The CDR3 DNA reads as TGTGCCAGCAGCTCAAGAGGGACAGGGGGCCGCTACGAGCAGTACTTC. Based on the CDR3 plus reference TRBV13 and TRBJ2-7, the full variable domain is AAGVIQSPRHLIKEKRETATLKCYPIPRHDTVYWYQQGPGQDPQFLISFYEKMQSDKGSIPDRFSAQQFSDYHSELNMSSLELGDSALYFCASSSRGTGGRYEQYFGPGTRLTVT.

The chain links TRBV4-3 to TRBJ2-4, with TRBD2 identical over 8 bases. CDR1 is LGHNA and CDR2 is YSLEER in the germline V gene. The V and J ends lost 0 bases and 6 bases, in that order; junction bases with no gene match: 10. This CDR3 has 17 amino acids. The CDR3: CASSQESGRALGNIQYF. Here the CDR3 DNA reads TGCGCCAGCAGCCAAGAGTCCGGGAGGGCCCTCGGAAACATTCAGTACTTC.

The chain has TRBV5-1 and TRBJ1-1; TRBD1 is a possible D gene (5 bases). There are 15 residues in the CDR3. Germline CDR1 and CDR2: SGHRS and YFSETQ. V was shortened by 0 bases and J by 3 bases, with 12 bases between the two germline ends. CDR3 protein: CASSLDPGSYTEAFF. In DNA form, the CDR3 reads TGCGCCAGCAGCTTGGATCCAGGGAGCTACACTGAAGCTTTCTTT.

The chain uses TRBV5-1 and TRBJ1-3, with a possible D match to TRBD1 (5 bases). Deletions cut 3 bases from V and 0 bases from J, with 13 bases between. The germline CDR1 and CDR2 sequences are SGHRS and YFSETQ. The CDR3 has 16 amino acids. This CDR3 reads CASSYAPGSSGNTIYF. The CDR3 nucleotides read TGCGCCAGCAGCTACGCACCAGGGAGCTCTGGAAACACCATATATTTT. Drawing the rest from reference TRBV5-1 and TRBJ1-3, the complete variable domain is KAGVTQTPRYLIKTRGQQVTLSCSPISGHRSVSWYQQTPGQGLQFLFEYFSETQRNKGNFPGRFSGRQFSNSRSEMNVSTLELGDSALYLCASSYAPGSSGNTIYFGEGSWLTVV.

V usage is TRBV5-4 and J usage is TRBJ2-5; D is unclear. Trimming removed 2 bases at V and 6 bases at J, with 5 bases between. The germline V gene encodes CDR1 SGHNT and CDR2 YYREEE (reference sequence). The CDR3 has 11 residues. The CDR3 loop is CASSFLQTQYF. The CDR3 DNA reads TGTGCCAGCAGCTTTCTTCAGACCCAGTACTTC.

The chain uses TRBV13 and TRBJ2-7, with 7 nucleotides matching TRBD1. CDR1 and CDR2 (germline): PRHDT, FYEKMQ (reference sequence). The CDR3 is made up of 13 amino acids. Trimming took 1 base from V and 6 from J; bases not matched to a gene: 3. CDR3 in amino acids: CASSLATGVEQYF. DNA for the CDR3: TGTGCCAGCAGCTTAGCCACAGGGGTCGAGCAGTACTTC.

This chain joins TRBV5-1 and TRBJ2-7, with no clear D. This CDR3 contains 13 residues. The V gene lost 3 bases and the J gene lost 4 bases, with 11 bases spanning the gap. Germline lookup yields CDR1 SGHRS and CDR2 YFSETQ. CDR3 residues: CASSSEDAYEQYF. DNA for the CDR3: TGCGCCAGCAGCTCCGAGGACGCTTACGAGCAGTACTTC.

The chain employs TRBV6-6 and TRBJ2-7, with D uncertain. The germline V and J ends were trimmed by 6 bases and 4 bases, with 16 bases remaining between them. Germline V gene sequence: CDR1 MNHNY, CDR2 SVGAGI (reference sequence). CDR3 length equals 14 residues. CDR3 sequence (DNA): TGTGCCAGCAGCCAAACACCGGGTCGGTACGAGCAGTACTTC. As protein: CASSQTPGRYEQYF.

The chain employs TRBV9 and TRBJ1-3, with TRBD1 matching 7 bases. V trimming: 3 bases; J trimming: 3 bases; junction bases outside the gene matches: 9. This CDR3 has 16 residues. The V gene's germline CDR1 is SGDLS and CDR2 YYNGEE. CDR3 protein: CASSGGTVEYGNTIYF. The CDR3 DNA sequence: TGTGCCAGCAGCGGGGGGACAGTCGAATATGGAAACACCATATATTTT. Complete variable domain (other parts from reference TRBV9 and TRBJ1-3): DSGVTQTPKHLITATGQRVTLRCSPRSGDLSVYWYQQSLDQGLQFLIQYYNGEERAKGNILERFSAQQFPDLHSELNLSSLELGDSALYFCASSGGTVEYGNTIYFGEGSWLTVV.

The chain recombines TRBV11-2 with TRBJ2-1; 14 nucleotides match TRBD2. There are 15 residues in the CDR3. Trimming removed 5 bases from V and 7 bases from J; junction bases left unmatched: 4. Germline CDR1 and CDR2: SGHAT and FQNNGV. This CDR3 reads CASSVGTSGRNEQFF. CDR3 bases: TGTGCCAGCAGCGTCGGGACTAGCGGGAGAAATGAGCAGTTCTTC.

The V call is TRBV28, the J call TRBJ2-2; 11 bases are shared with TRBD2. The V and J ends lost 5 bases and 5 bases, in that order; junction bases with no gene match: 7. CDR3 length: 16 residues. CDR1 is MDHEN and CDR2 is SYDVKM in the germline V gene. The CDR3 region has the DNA TGTGCCAGCAGTGCCATACTAGCGGGGGTTACCGGGGAGCTGTTTTTT. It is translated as CASSAILAGVTGELFF.

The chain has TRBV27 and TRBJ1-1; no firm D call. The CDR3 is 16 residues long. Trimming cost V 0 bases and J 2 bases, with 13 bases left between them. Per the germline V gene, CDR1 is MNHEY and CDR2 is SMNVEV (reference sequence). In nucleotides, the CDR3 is TGTGCCAGCAGTTTATCGATTTTCACGGGTAACACTGAAGCTTTCTTT. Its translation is CASSLSIFTGNTEAFF.

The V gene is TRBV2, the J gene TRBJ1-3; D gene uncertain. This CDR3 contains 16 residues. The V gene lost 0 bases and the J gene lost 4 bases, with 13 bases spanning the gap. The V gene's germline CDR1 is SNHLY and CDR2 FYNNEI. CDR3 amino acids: CASSEAPGLGGNTIYF. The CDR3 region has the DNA TGTGCCAGCAGTGAAGCGCCAGGACTAGGAGGAAACACCATATATTTT.

Written as DNA, the CDR3 is TGCGCCAGCAGTTCACCGCCGGGGGAGCAGTACTTC. As protein: CASSSPPGEQYF. The rearrangement links TRBV10-2 to TRBJ2-7, with D perhaps TRBD2 (5 bases). Between the trimmed V and J ends, which lost 5 bases and 7 bases, there was a span of 12 bases. In germline, CDR1 is WSHSY, CDR2 SAAADI. The CDR3 totals 12 residues.

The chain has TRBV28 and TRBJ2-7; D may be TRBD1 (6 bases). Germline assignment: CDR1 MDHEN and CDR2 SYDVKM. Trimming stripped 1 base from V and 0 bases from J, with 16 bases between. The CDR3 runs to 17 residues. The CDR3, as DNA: TGTGCCAGCAGTTTATTTCCCCGACAGGATATCTCCTACGAGCAGTACTTC. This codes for CASSLFPRQDISYEQYF.

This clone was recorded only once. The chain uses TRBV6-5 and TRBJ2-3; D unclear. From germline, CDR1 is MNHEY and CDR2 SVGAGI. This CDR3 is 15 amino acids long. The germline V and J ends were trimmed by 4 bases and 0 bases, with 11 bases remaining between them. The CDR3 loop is CASSFMGISTDTQYF. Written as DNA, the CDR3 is TGTGCCAGCAGTTTCATGGGCATTAGCACAGATACGCAGTATTTT.

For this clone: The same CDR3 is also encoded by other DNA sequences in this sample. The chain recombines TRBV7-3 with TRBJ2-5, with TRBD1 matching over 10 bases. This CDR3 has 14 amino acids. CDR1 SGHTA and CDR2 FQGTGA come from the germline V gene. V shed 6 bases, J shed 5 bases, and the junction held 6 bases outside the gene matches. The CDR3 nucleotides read TGTGCCAGCAGTCTGACAGGGGGCGCGGAGACCCAGTACTTC. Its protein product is CASSLTGGAETQYF.

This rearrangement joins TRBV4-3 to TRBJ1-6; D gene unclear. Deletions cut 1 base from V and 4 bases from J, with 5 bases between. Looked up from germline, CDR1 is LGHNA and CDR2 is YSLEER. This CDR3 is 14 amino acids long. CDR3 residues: CASSQVAYNSPLHF. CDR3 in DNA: TGCGCCAGCAGCCAAGTCGCATATAATTCACCCCTCCACTTT.

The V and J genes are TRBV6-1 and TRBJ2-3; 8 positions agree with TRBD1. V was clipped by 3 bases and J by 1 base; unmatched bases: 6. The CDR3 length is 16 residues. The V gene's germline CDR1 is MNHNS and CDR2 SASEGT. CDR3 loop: CASSDGPGQGTDTQYF. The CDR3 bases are TGTGCCAGCAGTGACGGACCGGGACAGGGCACAGATACGCAGTATTTT.

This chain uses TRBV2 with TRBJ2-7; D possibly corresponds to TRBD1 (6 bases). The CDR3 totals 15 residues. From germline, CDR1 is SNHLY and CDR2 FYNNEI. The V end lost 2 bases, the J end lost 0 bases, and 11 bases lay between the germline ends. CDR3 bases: TGTGCCAGCAGTGAAACCCGGGACACCTCCTACGAGCAGTACTTC. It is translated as CASSETRDTSYEQYF.